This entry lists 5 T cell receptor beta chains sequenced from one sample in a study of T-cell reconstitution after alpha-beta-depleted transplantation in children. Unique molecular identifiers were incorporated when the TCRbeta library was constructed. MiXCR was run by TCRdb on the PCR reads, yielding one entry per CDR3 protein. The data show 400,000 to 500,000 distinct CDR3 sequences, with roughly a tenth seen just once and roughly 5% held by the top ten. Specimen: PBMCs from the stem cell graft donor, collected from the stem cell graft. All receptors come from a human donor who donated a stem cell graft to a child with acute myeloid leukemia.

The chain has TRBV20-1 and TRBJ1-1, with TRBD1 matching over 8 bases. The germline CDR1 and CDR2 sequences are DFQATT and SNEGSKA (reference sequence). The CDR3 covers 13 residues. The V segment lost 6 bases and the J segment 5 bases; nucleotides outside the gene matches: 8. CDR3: CSATPTGETEAFF. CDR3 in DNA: TGCAGTGCCACGCCGACAGGGGAAACTGAAGCTTTCTTT.

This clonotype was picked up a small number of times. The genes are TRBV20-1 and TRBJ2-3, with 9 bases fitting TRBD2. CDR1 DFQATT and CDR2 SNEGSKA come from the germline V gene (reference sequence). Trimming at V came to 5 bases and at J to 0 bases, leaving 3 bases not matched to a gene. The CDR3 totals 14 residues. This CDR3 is CSAYLAGSTDTQYF. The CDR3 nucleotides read TGCAGTGCTTATCTAGCGGGGAGCACAGATACGCAGTATTTT.

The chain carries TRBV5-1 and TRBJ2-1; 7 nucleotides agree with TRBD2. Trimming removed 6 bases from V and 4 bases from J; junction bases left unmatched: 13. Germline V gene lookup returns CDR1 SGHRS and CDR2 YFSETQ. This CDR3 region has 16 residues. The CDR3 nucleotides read TGCGCCAGCATCCCCGTCCCGGGAGCGGGGTACAATGAGCAGTTCTTC. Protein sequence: CASIPVPGAGYNEQFF.

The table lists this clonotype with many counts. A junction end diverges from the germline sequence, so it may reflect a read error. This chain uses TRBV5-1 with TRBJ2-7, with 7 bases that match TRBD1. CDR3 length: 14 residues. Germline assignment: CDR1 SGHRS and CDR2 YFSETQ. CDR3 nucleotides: TGTGCCAGCAGCTTGGGACAGCTGTCCTACGAGCAGTACTTC. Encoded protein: CASSLGQLSYEQYF.

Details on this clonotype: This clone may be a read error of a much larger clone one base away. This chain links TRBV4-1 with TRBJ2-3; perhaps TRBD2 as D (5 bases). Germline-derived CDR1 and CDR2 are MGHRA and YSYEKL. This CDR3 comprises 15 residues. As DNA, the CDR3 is TGCGCCAGCAGCCCTATACTAGGAGACACAAATACGCAGTATTTT. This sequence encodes CASSPILGDTNTQYF.